One and the same sample provided the 19 T cell receptor beta chains below, sequenced in a study of neurological immune-mediated disorders. TCRdb re-analysed the 5' RACE reads in MiXCR, keeping a single row per CDR3 protein. The sample holds some 68,000 distinct CDR3 sequences, about an eighth seen once. As to time point: longitudinal time-point 1 (baseline). The sequencing input was PBMCs. The source of these receptors is a female donor with HTLV-1-associated myelopathy (HAM/TSP).

This clonotype was seen ten or more times. At one end, the junction sequence differs from germline, possibly due to a read error. The chain recombines TRBV15 with TRBJ2-1; no reliable D call. Germline CDR1 and CDR2: LNHNV and YYDKDF (reference sequence). The CDR3 has 11 residues. The DNA of the CDR3 is TGTGCTACCAGCAGAAGCAATGAGCAGTTCTTC. It translates to CATSRSNEQFF. The full variable domain, with the rest looked up from reference TRBV15 and TRBJ2-1, is DAMVIQNPRYQVTQFGKPVTLSCSQTLNHNVMYWYQQKSSQAPKLLFHYYDKDFNNEADTPDNFQSRRPNTSFCFLDIRSPGLGDTAMYLCATSRSNEQFFGPGTRLTVL.

This clonotype was counted at least ten times. In DNA, the CDR3 is TGCGCCAGCAGGTCCGGGACAGGGGGCGTCGAGCAGTACTTC. Translating it yields CASRSGTGGVEQYF. The V gene is TRBV5-1, the J gene TRBJ2-7; 12 nucleotides align to TRBD1. J was trimmed by 6 bases and V by 5 bases; bases with no gene match: 6. The CDR3 has 14 residues. In germline, CDR1 is SGHRS, CDR2 YFSETQ.

In this sample, this clonotype turned up many times. The chain links TRBV15 to TRBJ2-3; tentatively, D is TRBD2 (5 bases). The germline V gene has CDR1 LNHNV and CDR2 YYDKDF (reference sequence). Trimming removed 0 bases at V and 1 base at J, with 11 bases between. The CDR3 loop spans 16 amino acids. The CDR3, as DNA: TGTGCCACCAGCAGAGATCGGAGCGGCCGCACAGATACGCAGTATTTT. Its translation: CATSRDRSGRTDTQYF.

The table lists this clonotype with many counts. This chain joins TRBV5-1 and TRBJ2-1, with 7 bases fitting TRBD1. The V and J ends lost 4 bases and 9 bases, in that order; junction bases with no gene match: 16. This CDR3 spans 16 amino acids. Germline V lookup: CDR1 SGHRS, CDR2 YFSETQ. CDR3 DNA: TGCGCCAGCAGCCCTGGGATCCGCCTCACAGGGGTTGAGCAGTTCTTC. Its translation is CASSPGIRLTGVEQFF. The whole variable domain, filled in from reference TRBV5-1 and TRBJ2-1, reads KAGVTQTPRYLIKTRGQQVTLSCSPISGHRSVSWYQQTPGQGLQFLFEYFSETQRNKGNFPGRFSGRQFSNSRSEMNVSTLELGDSALYLCASSPGIRLTGVEQFFGPGTRLTVL.

This clonotype was seen repeatedly, ten times or more. CDR3 sequence: CSVEDRWGTDTQYF. CDR3 DNA sequence: TGCAGCGTTGAAGATCGATGGGGCACAGATACGCAGTATTTT. The chain carries TRBV29-1 and TRBJ2-3; D uncertain. V was shortened by 0 bases and J by 1 base, with 8 bases between the two germline ends. Germline V lookup: CDR1 SQVTM, CDR2 ANQGSEA. The CDR3 covers 14 residues.

This clonotype has a count of ten or more. The rearrangement uses TRBV5-4 and TRBJ2-1; TRBD2 aligns across 15 bases. Germline CDR1 and CDR2: SGHNT and YYREEE (reference sequence). The junction had 8 bases not matched to a gene; V was cut back by 4 bases and J by 6 bases. The CDR3 runs 17 residues. In DNA form, the CDR3 reads TGTGCCAGCAGCCACGGGACTAGCGGGGGGAGGGGCAATGAGCAGTTCTTC. This translates into CASSHGTSGGRGNEQFF.

In this sample, this clonotype turned up a few times. This chain connects TRBV7-9 to TRBJ1-4; the D is unclear. The CDR3 runs 15 residues. The germline V and J ends were trimmed by 2 bases and 6 bases, with 13 bases remaining between them. The germline V gene encodes CDR1 SEHNR and CDR2 FQNEAQ (reference sequence). CDR3 bases: TGTGCCAGCAGCTTACATGGTACGGCCGATGAAAAACTGTTTTTT. Amino acids: CASSLHGTADEKLFF.

This clonotype appeared many times. The J gene is TRBJ2-7, the V gene TRBV7-2; D possibly corresponds to TRBD1 (6 bases). The CDR3 is made up of 14 amino acids. Germline CDR1 reads SGHTA; CDR2 reads FQGNSA. Trimming pared 6 bases from V and 6 bases from J, leaving 18 bases between. DNA for the CDR3: TGTGCCAGCAGTTCAGGGGCTAGTCGTAGCGAGCAGTACTTC. This encodes CASSSGASRSEQYF.

This clonotype was observed at least ten times. This rearrangement joins TRBV4-1 to TRBJ2-1, with D perhaps TRBD1 (5 bases). The CDR3 totals 17 residues. Germline V CDR1 and CDR2: MGHRA, YSYEKL. V lost 1 base and J 1 base, leaving 14 bases between the germline ends. The CDR3, as DNA: TGCGCCAGCAGCCAAGGAGCTCAGGGCCTATCCTACAATGAGCAGTTCTTC. The encoded protein is CASSQGAQGLSYNEQFF.

This clonotype was picked up many times. J is TRBJ2-3 and V is TRBV5-1; D call uncertain. Deletions cut 1 base from V and 0 bases from J, with 9 bases between. Germline lookup yields CDR1 SGHRS and CDR2 YFSETQ. The CDR3 extends over 15 amino acids. CDR3 region: CASSLLGFSTDTQYF. CDR3 in DNA: TGCGCCAGCAGCTTGCTGGGCTTTAGCACAGATACGCAGTATTTT.

This clonotype was detected many times. The chain couples TRBV5-1 to TRBJ2-7; no definite D call. CDR1 and CDR2 (germline): SGHRS, YFSETQ. With 2 bases removed from V and 6 bases from J, the gap between germline ends came to 9 bases. The CDR3 is made up of 12 amino acids. CDR3 DNA: TGCGCCAGCAGCTTTGCCGGGCTCGAGCAGTACTTC. Residues: CASSFAGLEQYF.

The chain uses TRBV7-3 and TRBJ2-1; 9 bases agree with TRBD2. Germline V CDR1 and CDR2: SGHTA, FQGTGA. CDR3 length equals 19 residues. V lost 5 bases and J lost 9; bases outside the gene matches: 23. Here the CDR3 DNA reads TGTGCCAGCAGCCTGCACGAGCAGATGTTGCGGGGGGGCCAGGCTGAGCAGTTCTTC. Amino acids: CASSLHEQMLRGGQAEQFF.

This clonotype was seen a handful of times. J is TRBJ2-5 and V is TRBV6-4; possibly TRBD1 for D (5 bases). V dropped 5 bases and J dropped 1 base, with 8 bases sitting between them. Germline assignment: CDR1 MRHNA and CDR2 SNTAGT. The length of the CDR3 is 13 residues. The CDR3 sequence: CASSRQSQETQYF. The CDR3 bases are TGTGCCAGCAGTCGACAGTCCCAAGAGACCCAGTACTTC.

This clonotype was seen ten or more times. V is TRBV6-5 and J is TRBJ2-1; TRBD1 matches 10 bases. Trimming cost V 9 bases and J 5 bases; bases outside gene matches: 10. Per germline, CDR1 MNHEY and CDR2 SVGAGI. This CDR3 contains 15 residues. The CDR3 region is CASGYGTGADNEQFF. The CDR3 DNA reads TGTGCCAGTGGTTACGGGACAGGGGCCGACAATGAGCAGTTCTTC.

This clonotype was picked up many times. The CDR3 region is CASSTPPKANTGELFF. The CDR3 DNA follows: TGTGCCAGCAGCACCCCGCCCAAGGCAAACACCGGGGAGCTGTTTTTT. This rearrangement joins TRBV21-1 to TRBJ2-2; the table's D call, TRBD1, has no DNA check behind it. TRBV21-1 is assigned pseudogene status. The CDR3 runs 16 residues.

The sample holds many counts of this clonotype. The V call is TRBV12-3 or TRBV12-4, the J call TRBJ2-2; unclear D gene. The CDR3 runs 13 residues. The ends were cut back, 8 bases at V and 1 base at J, with 8 bases in the middle. The CDR3 DNA sequence: TGTGCCAGCGCTCCCGGGAACACCGGGGAGCTGTTTTTT. Protein product: CASAPGNTGELFF.

This clonotype was seen a few times. The rearrangement uses TRBV5-1 and TRBJ1-4; 8 positions match TRBD1. The J segment lost 5 bases and the V segment lost 1 base, leaving 10 bases of the junction unmatched. CDR1 and CDR2 from the germline V gene are SGHRS and YFSETQ. There are 17 residues in the CDR3. CDR3: CASSLSLGQGRNEKLFF. CDR3 sequence (DNA): TGCGCCAGCAGCTTGTCTCTCGGACAGGGCAGAAATGAAAAACTGTTTTTT.

This clonotype was observed at least ten times. J is TRBJ2-4 and V is TRBV7-2; 7 bases are a match to TRBD1. The ends lost 5 bases at V and 1 base at J; junction bases unmatched: 5. The CDR3 runs to 15 residues. Looked up from germline, CDR1 is SGHTA and CDR2 is FQGNSA. CDR3 residues: CASSKLDRAKNIQYF. The CDR3 nucleotides are TGTGCCAGCAGCAAACTGGACAGGGCCAAAAACATTCAGTACTTC.

This clonotype occurred many times. A read error may produce the germline difference seen at one junction end. The V and J genes are TRBV15 and TRBJ2-1, with D possibly matching TRBD2 (5 bases). This CDR3 has 12 amino acids. Germline loops: CDR1 LNHNV, CDR2 YYDKDF (reference sequence). The CDR3 spells CATSGENNEQFF. Here the CDR3 DNA reads TGTGCTACCAGCGGAGAGAACAATGAGCAGTTCTTC.